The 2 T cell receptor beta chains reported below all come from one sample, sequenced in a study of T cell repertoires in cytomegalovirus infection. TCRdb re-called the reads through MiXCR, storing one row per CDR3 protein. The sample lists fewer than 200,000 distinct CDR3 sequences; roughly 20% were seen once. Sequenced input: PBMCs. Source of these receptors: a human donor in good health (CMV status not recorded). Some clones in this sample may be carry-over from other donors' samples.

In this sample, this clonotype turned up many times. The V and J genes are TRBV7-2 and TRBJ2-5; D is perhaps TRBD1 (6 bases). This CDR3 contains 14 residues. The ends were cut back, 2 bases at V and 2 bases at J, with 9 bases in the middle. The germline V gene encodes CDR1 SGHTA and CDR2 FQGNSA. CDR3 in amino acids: CASSLFDRQETQYF. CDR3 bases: TGTGCCAGCAGCTTATTCGACAGGCAAGAGACCCAGTACTTC.

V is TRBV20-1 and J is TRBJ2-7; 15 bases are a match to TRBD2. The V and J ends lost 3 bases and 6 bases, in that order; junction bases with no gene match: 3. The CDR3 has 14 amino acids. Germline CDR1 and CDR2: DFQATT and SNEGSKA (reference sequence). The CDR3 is CSASPGLAGGEQYF. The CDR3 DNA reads TGCAGTGCTAGCCCGGGACTAGCGGGAGGCGAGCAGTACTTC.